This TCR beta chain was sequenced for a study of high-grade serous ovarian cancer treatment subgroups. About the study: Each sample yielded on average about 7,000 unique TCR beta rearrangements from approximately 15,000 reads.

Points from the study as a whole: Repertoire analysis covered CDR3 alone, not CDR1 or CDR2.

Assay: immunoSEQ multiplex PCR; the TCRdb copy retains only in-frame clones and omits some. The sample lists about 5,700 clones, roughly 80% occurring once. Germline CDR1 MNHNY, CDR2 SVGAGI (reference sequence). The CDR3 sequence is 15 residues long. Trimming at V came to 5 bases and at J to 0 bases, leaving 6 bases not matched to a gene. Tumor samples were taken before definitive surgery or chemotherapy. With respect to this clone: Its antigen is still unknown.

V is TRBV6-6 and J is TRBJ1-1; 7 bases line up with TRBD1. Sequenced input: tumor tissue. The receptor's source is a human donor with high-grade serous ovarian cancer. The CDR3 sequence: CASSTWDSLNTEAFF. CDR3 in DNA: TGTGCCAGCAGTACCTGGGACAGTTTGAACACTGAAGCTTTCTTT.